The 5 T cell receptor beta chains reported below all come from one sample, sequenced in a study of technical replicates of blood from a few donors. Measured with immunoSEQ multiplex PCR; TCRdb has only the in-frame clones, and not every one. The sample contains some 79,000 clones, under 95% of which appear only once. What was sequenced was T cells isolated from PBMCs. These receptors were obtained from a human donor in good health.

The table lists this clone with a few counts. The chain carries TRBV14 and TRBJ1-1, with no clear D. The CDR3 has 13 residues. Germline V gene lookup returns CDR1 SGHDN and CDR2 FVKESK. With 2 bases removed from V and 4 bases from J, the gap between germline ends came to 8 bases. The CDR3 DNA reads as TGTGCCAGCAGCCAATATGGAGGCACTGAAGCTTTCTTT. It encodes CASSQYGGTEAFF. Together with reference TRBV14 and TRBJ1-1, the CDR3 gives the full variable domain: EAGVTQFPSHSVIEKGQTVTLRCDPISGHDNLYWYRRVMGKEIKFLLHFVKESKQDESGMPNNRFLAERTGGTYSTLKVQPAELEDSGVYFCASSQYGGTEAFFGQGTRLTVV.

This chain joins TRBV28 and TRBJ2-2; D is possibly TRBD2 (6 bases). V was clipped by 8 bases and J by 4 bases, with 8 bases between them. Germline-derived CDR1 and CDR2 are MDHEN and SYDVKM. The CDR3 contains 12 residues. In DNA, the CDR3 is TGTGCCAGCGACGGGGGCACCGGGGAGCTGTTTTTT. It is translated as CASDGGTGELFF.

This clone was picked up a small number of times. The chain joins TRBV9 to TRBJ1-3; TRBD1 might be the D (5 bases). Trimming shortened V by 1 base and J by 7 bases, and 15 bases separated the two germline ends. The germline CDR1 and CDR2 sequences are SGDLS and YYNGEE. The CDR3 contains 15 residues. The CDR3 bases are TGTGCCAGCAGCGTATCTCAGGGCCCAAGGAACACCATATATTTT. Encoded protein: CASSVSQGPRNTIYF.

The CDR3 DNA is TGTGCCAGCCAAGGGGAAGACTGGAACACTGAAGCTTTCTTT. Translation gives CASQGEDWNTEAFF. This chain uses TRBV6-5 with TRBJ1-1; TRBD1 is a possible D gene (5 bases). The CDR3 runs 14 residues. The V gene lost 8 bases and the J gene lost 1 base, with 14 bases spanning the gap. Germline assignment: CDR1 MNHEY and CDR2 SVGAGI.

This rearrangement joins TRBV4-1 to TRBJ2-1, with D perhaps TRBD2 (6 bases). With 1 base removed from V and 5 bases from J, the gap between germline ends came to 21 bases. Per germline, CDR1 MGHRA and CDR2 YSYEKL. The CDR3 runs to 18 residues. CDR3 amino acids: CASSQALAGSPNNNEQFF. In DNA form, the CDR3 reads TGCGCCAGCAGCCAAGCTCTCGCGGGGAGCCCCAATAACAATGAGCAGTTCTTC.